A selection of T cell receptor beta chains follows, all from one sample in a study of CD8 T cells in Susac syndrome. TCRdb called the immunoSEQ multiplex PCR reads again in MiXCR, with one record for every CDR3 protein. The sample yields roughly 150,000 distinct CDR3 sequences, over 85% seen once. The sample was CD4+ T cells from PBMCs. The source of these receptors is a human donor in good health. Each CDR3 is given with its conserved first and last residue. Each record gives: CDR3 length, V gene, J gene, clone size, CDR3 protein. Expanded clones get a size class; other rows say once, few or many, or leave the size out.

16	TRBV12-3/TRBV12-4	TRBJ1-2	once	CASTPLGGGGPGGYTF
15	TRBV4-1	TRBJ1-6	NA	CASRGVGMGDSPLHF
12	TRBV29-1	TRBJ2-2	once	CSVYDRGGELFF
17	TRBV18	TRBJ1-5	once	CASSLSQGAMSNQPQHF
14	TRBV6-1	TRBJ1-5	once	CASRAGWGNQPQHF
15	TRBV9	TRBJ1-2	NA	CASSVGPGQDYGYTF
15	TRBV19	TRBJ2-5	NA	CASSISRGTEETQYF
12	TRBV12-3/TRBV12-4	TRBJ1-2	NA	CASSAGGAGYTF
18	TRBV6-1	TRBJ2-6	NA	CASSEPGEGASGANVLTF
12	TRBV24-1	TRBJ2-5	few	CATSDPGGSQYF
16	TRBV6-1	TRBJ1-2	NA	CASRARTGGGNYGYTF
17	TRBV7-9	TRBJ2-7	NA	CASSLARASGGNHEQYF
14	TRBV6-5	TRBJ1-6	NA	CASSLQGIDSPLHF
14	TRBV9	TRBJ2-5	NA	CASSVDGDQETQYF
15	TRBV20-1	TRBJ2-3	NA	CSALTGGALADTQYF
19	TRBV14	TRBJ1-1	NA	CASSQWNFARASMNTEAFF
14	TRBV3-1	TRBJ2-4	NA	CASSQDLAKNIQYF
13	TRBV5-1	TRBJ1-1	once	CASSNDMNTEAFF
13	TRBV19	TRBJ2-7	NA	CASSKERGYEQYF
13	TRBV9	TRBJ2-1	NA	CASSGNLADEQFF
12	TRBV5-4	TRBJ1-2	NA	CASSADNYGYTF
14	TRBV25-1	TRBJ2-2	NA	CASSEGQNTGELFF
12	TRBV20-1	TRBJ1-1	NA	CSARPQNTEAFF
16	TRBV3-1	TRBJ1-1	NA	CASSQSGFRALTEAFF
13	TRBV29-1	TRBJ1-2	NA	CSVESDHNYGYTF
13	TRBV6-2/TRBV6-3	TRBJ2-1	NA	CASSPDTYNEQFF
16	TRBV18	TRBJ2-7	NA	CASSPPRAGGLYEQYF
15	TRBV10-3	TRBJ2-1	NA	CAISDQGTPQDEQFF
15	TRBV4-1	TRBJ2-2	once	CASTTSPGNTGELFF
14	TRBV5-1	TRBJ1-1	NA	CASSYQGSGTEAFF
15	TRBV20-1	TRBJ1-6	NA	CSARDLVRKNSPLHF
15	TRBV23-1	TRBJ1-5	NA	CASSQSARGRQPQHF
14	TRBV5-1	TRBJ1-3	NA	CASSSIDSSGTIYF
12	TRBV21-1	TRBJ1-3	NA	CASGGYGNTIYF
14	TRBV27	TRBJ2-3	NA	CASRIPGLVNEWYF
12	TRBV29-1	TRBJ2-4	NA	CSGQQDENIQYF
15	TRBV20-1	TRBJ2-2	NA	CSARNRLKGTGELFF
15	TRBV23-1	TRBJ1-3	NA	CASSHHRVPGNTIYF
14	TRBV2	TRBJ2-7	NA	CASSEGTASSEQYF
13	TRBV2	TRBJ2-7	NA	CASSRDSSYEQYF
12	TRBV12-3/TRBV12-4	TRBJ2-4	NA	CASKTGDNIQYF
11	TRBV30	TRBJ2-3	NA	CAWGRGDTQYF
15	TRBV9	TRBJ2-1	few	CASSSQGSSYNEQFF
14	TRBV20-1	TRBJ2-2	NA	CSAGRTTSTGELFF
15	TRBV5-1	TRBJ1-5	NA	CASSVDPYSNQPQHF
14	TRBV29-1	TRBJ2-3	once	CSVEAPGRGDTQYF
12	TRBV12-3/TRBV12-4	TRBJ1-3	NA	CASTFSGNTIYF
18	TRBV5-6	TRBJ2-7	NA	CASNSGGSYPSGSYEQYF